The clone carrying this TCR beta chain was counted at least ten times. The antigen is unknown. RNA transcripts were the template for amplifying TCR beta CDR3 regions. The primer set for the first-round RT-PCR of the TCR CDR3 was HTBI. TCRdb reanalysed the multiplex PCR reads using MiXCR and keeps one entry per CDR3 protein. The data show 400,000 to 600,000 distinct CDR3 sequences, around 15% seen once. With 8 bases clipped from V and 3 bases from J, the junction kept 7 bases outside the gene matches. This CDR3 is built from 14 residues. The sample belongs to a study of T cells in Graves' hyperthyroidism and ophthalmopathy. Study conclusions and caveats: Most expanded thyroid clonotypes above 0.001 also appeared in blood. Using 13 V-J features, a model discriminated ophthalmopathy from stable hyperthyroidism.

Among ophthalmopathy patients, the Clinical Activity Score reached at least 3, the NOSPECS grade reached at least 4, and duration remained under 3 months. The study based diagnoses on clinical symptoms, serum thyroxine and TRAb, thyroid ultrasound and orbital computed tomography. The sequence was collected from a young woman with Graves' ophthalmopathy. The chain carries TRBV12-3 or TRBV12-4 and TRBJ2-5; 9 nucleotides agree with TRBD2. The sample taken for sequencing was blood. This CDR3 reads CASGSLAGEETQYF. In DNA, the CDR3 is TGTGCCAGCGGGTCCTTAGCGGGAGAAGAGACCCAGTACTTC.